This TCR beta chain emerged from a study of shared clonotypes between healthy human individuals. In the case of this clone: The antigen remains undetermined.

The CDR3 spans 15 residues. Trimming shortened V by 2 bases and J by 5 bases, and 15 bases separated the two germline ends. CDR1 MNHEY and CDR2 SMNVEV come from the germline V gene (reference sequence). TCRdb's copy holds only in-frame clones and misses some; the assay was immunoSEQ multiplex PCR. The sample consists of approximately 330,000 clones, around four fifths of them appearing once. Investigators divided CD4+ cells into CD45RA+ naive and CD45RA-negative memory subsets. Whole-study findings and limits: Generally, estimated richness proved larger in naive subsets than it did in memory subsets.

V usage is TRBV27 and J usage is TRBJ1-2, with no clear D. The sequencing sample was made of memory CD4+ T cells sorted from blood. Subset in this sample: CD45RA-negative fraction. The TCR sequence derives from a man younger than 40 in good health. CDR3 protein: CASSLEVGVGYGYTF. The DNA for the CDR3 is TGTGCCAGCAGTTTAGAGGTGGGCGTGGGATATGGCTACACCTTC.